This TCR beta chain is from a study of T cells in Graves' hyperthyroidism and ophthalmopathy. The length of the CDR3 is 14 residues. V shed 1 base and J shed 3 bases, with 7 bases lying between them. Looked up from germline, CDR1 is MNHNS and CDR2 is SASEGT. RNA transcripts gave rise to amplified TCR beta CDR3 regions. In the first-round RT-PCR of the TCR CDR3, the HTBI primer set was used. TCRdb re-analysed the multiplex PCR reads in MiXCR, keeping a single row per CDR3 protein. Of about 320,000 distinct CDR3 sequences listed, 16% are singletons. This clonotype was counted between two and nine times. The antigen is unknown. Study findings and constraints: Ophthalmopathy was told apart from stable hyperthyroidism by a 13 V-J model. Before onset, by a median of approximately 5.9 months, the model predicted ophthalmopathy.

The chain is built from TRBV6-1 and TRBJ1-5, with D perhaps TRBD1 (5 bases). Sequencing was performed on blood. The TCR comes from a man in his thirties or forties with Graves' hyperthyroidism. CDR3 in DNA: TGTGCCAGCAGTGAAGGCAGGGACAATCAGCCCCAGCATTTT. Translating gives CASSEGRDNQPQHF.